A single sample gave rise to the 21 T cell receptor beta chains below, sequenced in a study of CD8+CD57+ T cells in acquired aplastic anemia listed by TCRdb under 2018. Expansion of CD8+CD57+ cells had been shown by flow cytometry in the patients chosen for sequencing. TCRdb records Illumina HiSeq 2000 as the sequencer. Genomic DNA served as template for TCR beta VDJ combination and CDR3 sequence profiling. The public reads were reanalyzed by TCRdb: fastp trimming at Q25, MiXCR alignment, in-frame beta chains only. Identical CDR3 protein sequences are pooled into one entry, listed with their most common genes and DNA. The table for this sample lists 150,000 to 200,000 distinct CDR3 sequences; 40% to 55% of them were counted only once. The ten largest make up about 9.5% of the sample. Sequencing was performed on sorted CD4+, CD8+, or CD8+CD57+ T cells (not recorded which) from PBMCs. All receptors come from a human donor with aplastic anemia.

This clonotype showed up just once. The chain is built from TRBV2 and TRBJ2-7; 10 bases agree with TRBD2. The CDR3 has 12 amino acids. Germline CDR1 SNHLY, CDR2 FYNNEI. Trimming cost V 9 bases and J 3 bases; bases outside gene matches: 2. CDR3: CARGTSDYEQYF. The CDR3 coding sequence is TGTGCCAGAGGGACTAGCGACTACGAGCAGTACTTC.

Concerning this clonotype itself: One end of the junction fails to match germline, which may point to a read error. The V call is TRBV24-1, the J call TRBJ1-5, with TRBD1 matching over 8 bases. The CDR3 covers 15 residues. From germline, CDR1 is KGHDR and CDR2 SFDVKD. The CDR3, as DNA: TGTGCCACCGAATCGGCCGGACAGGGTTATCAGACCCAGCATTTT. This translates into CATESAGQGYQTQHF.

The V call is TRBV24-1, the J call TRBJ2-3, with a possible D match to TRBD1 (5 bases). The CDR3 covers 15 residues. V lost 5 bases to trimming and J lost 0 bases, with 11 bases between them. Germline V CDR1 and CDR2: KGHDR, SFDVKD. The CDR3 bases are TGTGCCACCAGTGTGGGGCGACCAAGCACAGATACGCAGTATTTT. It specifies CATSVGRPSTDTQYF.

The table lists this clonotype with a few counts. The V and J genes are TRBV10-3 and TRBJ2-1; D possibly corresponds to TRBD1 (7 bases). Trimming stripped 3 bases from V and 5 bases from J, with 8 bases between. Looked up from germline, CDR1 is ENHRY and CDR2 is SYGVKD. The CDR3 is 13 residues long. The CDR3 loop reads CAISDRGDNEQFF. The CDR3, as DNA: TGTGCCATCAGTGACAGGGGGGACAATGAGCAGTTCTTC.

Comments on this clonotype: Possible read error: a much larger clone is one base away. The CDR3 region has the DNA TGTGCCAGCAGCCACCACGGGGGGGGCTGCGAGCAGTACTTC. As protein: CASSHHGGGCEQYF. The rearrangement joins TRBV5-4 to TRBJ2-7; TRBD2 aligns across 8 bases. The CDR3 has 14 residues. The V gene end was trimmed by 4 bases and the J gene end by 6 bases; junction bases not matched to a gene: 9. Per germline, CDR1 SGHNT and CDR2 YYREEE (reference sequence).

This clonotype was seen repeatedly, ten times or more. The CDR3 bases are TGTGCCAGTAGTCTCCGGTCGATGAACACTGAAGCTTTCTTT. This translates into CASSLRSMNTEAFF. The chain employs TRBV19 and TRBJ1-1; D call uncertain. V lost 5 bases and J lost 0, with 10 bases in between. Germline V gene sequence: CDR1 LNHDA, CDR2 SQIVND (reference sequence). This CDR3 comprises 14 residues.

The sample holds many counts of this clonotype. The chain is built from TRBV30 and TRBJ2-7, with D possibly TRBD2 on 5 matching bases. This CDR3 has 12 residues. V lost 2 bases and J 6 bases, leaving 11 bases between the germline ends. From germline, CDR1 is GTSNPN and CDR2 SVGIG (reference sequence). In DNA form, the CDR3 reads TGTGCCTGGAGTCTTAGCGTTGGCGAGCAGTACTTC. The encoded protein is CAWSLSVGEQYF.

V is TRBV7-6 and J is TRBJ1-1; D is unresolved. Between the trimmed V and J ends, which lost 7 bases and 6 bases, there was a span of 9 bases. Germline values: CDR1 SGHVS, CDR2 FNYEAQ. This CDR3 spans 11 amino acids. This chain's CDR3 is CASTLTAEAFF. The CDR3 nucleotides read TGTGCCAGCACCCTTACGGCTGAAGCTTTCTTT. Filled out from reference TRBV7-6 and TRBJ1-1, the complete variable domain reads GAGVSQSPRYKVTKRGQDVALRCDPISGHVSLYWYRQALGQGPEFLTYFNYEAQQDKSGLPNDRFSAERPEGSISTLTIQRTEQRDSAMYRCASTLTAEAFFGQGTRLTVV.

This clonotype appeared many times. The chain couples TRBV11-3 to TRBJ2-7, with 8 bases matching TRBD2. In germline, CDR1 is SGHNT, CDR2 YENEEA. The CDR3 extends over 13 amino acids. V shed 8 bases, J shed 5 bases, and the junction held 8 bases outside the gene matches. The CDR3 sequence: CASAQREIDEQYF. CDR3 DNA sequence: TGTGCCAGCGCCCAGCGGGAGATCGACGAGCAGTACTTC.

V is TRBV5-1 and J is TRBJ1-6; D ambiguous. Per germline, CDR1 SGHRS and CDR2 YFSETQ. CDR3 length equals 15 residues. Between the trimmed V and J ends, which lost 0 bases and 8 bases, there was a span of 12 bases. The CDR3 reads CASSLAGDDYSPLHF. CDR3 nucleotide sequence: TGCGCCAGCAGCTTGGCAGGAGACGATTATTCACCCCTCCACTTT. The variable domain in full, with the rest retrieved from reference TRBV5-1 and TRBJ1-6, is KAGVTQTPRYLIKTRGQQVTLSCSPISGHRSVSWYQQTPGQGLQFLFEYFSETQRNKGNFPGRFSGRQFSNSRSEMNVSTLELGDSALYLCASSLAGDDYSPLHFGNGTRLTVT.

This clonotype was counted between two and nine times. The gene calls are TRBV4-2 and TRBJ2-1; 8 positions match TRBD2. Germline values: CDR1 LGHNA, CDR2 YNFKEQ. Losses at the gene ends were 3 bases for V and 5 bases for J; bases not matched to a gene: 12. This CDR3 comprises 17 residues. Here the CDR3 DNA reads TGTGCCAGCAGCCAGGGGGGGAGCGGGAGCACCCACAATGAGCAGTTCTTC. Translated: CASSQGGSGSTHNEQFF.

The gene calls are TRBV7-3 and TRBJ2-5; the match to TRBD2 covers 16 bases. Germline CDR1 SGHTA, CDR2 FQGTGA. V dropped 10 bases and J dropped 5; count of bases not matched to a gene: 1. The CDR3 has 13 residues. The CDR3 loop reads CATGLAGGETQYF. CDR3 nucleotide sequence: TGTGCCACGGGACTAGCGGGAGGGGAGACCCAGTACTTC.

The V and J genes are TRBV15 and TRBJ2-7; D not resolved. The V gene lost 0 bases and the J gene lost 3 bases, with 12 bases spanning the gap. The CDR3 spans 15 residues. The germline gives CDR1 LNHNV, CDR2 YYDKDF (reference sequence). The CDR3 loop is CATSRDLGGFYEQYF. In DNA form, the CDR3 reads TGTGCCACCAGCAGAGATCTGGGCGGATTCTACGAGCAGTACTTC. Full variable domain (missing parts from reference TRBV15 and TRBJ2-7): DAMVIQNPRYQVTQFGKPVTLSCSQTLNHNVMYWYQQKSSQAPKLLFHYYDKDFNNEADTPDNFQSRRPNTSFCFLDIRSPGLGDTAMYLCATSRDLGGFYEQYFGPGTRLTVT.

This clonotype came up a few times. The chain carries TRBV5-1 and TRBJ1-1, with 7 bases fitting TRBD1. The ends lost 5 bases at V and 0 bases at J; junction bases unmatched: 10. CDR1 SGHRS and CDR2 YFSETQ come from the germline V gene. This CDR3 is 16 amino acids long. In DNA form, the CDR3 reads TGCGCCAGCAGAGATACGTACAGGGGAATGAACACTGAAGCTTTCTTT. This encodes CASRDTYRGMNTEAFF.

This clonotype occurred a few times. The rearrangement links TRBV20-1 to TRBJ2-7, with D maybe TRBD1 (6 bases). The CDR3 covers 13 residues. The germline V gene has CDR1 DFQATT and CDR2 SNEGSKA (reference sequence). V dropped 3 bases and J dropped 7 bases, with 16 bases sitting between them. The CDR3 coding sequence is TGCAGTGCTAGGGGACACGAATTTTTGGAGCAGTACTTC. Its protein is CSARGHEFLEQYF.

The CDR3 DNA follows: TGTGCCAGCAGCTTTGTCGGAGCGGGGGAGCAGTACTTC. This gives the protein CASSFVGAGEQYF. This chain connects TRBV7-2 to TRBJ2-7, with 7 bases matching TRBD2. Trimming cost V 3 bases and J 7 bases; bases outside gene matches: 6. There are 13 residues in the CDR3. CDR1 is SGHTA and CDR2 is FQGNSA in the germline V gene.

This chain's CDR3 is CASISERGGEQYF. The CDR3 nucleotides are TGTGCCAGCATATCGGAGCGGGGTGGTGAGCAGTACTTC. The chain uses TRBV2 and TRBJ2-7, with 7 nucleotides matching TRBD2. The V segment lost 7 bases and the J segment 7 bases; nucleotides outside the gene matches: 10. The CDR3 totals 13 residues. Germline V gives CDR1 SNHLY, CDR2 FYNNEI.

The rearrangement uses TRBV7-6 and TRBJ2-1; 9 bases agree with TRBD1. CDR3 size: 15 residues. CDR1 and CDR2 (germline): SGHVS, FNYEAQ. Losses at the gene ends were 2 bases for V and 3 bases for J; bases not matched to a gene: 2. CDR3 nucleotide sequence: TGTGCCAGCAGCTTAATGGGACAGGGCTACAATGAGCAGTTCTTC. This translates into CASSLMGQGYNEQFF.

This clonotype has only a few counts. This chain joins TRBV19 and TRBJ1-6, with D perhaps TRBD1 (6 bases). This CDR3 is 15 amino acids long. The V gene lost 0 bases and the J gene lost 7 bases, with 10 bases spanning the gap. CDR1 is LNHDA, CDR2 SQIVND, per germline (reference sequence). The CDR3 DNA reads as TGTGCCAGTAGTATAGAGGCAGGGGCCAATTCACCCCTCCACTTT. Residues: CASSIEAGANSPLHF.

The V call is TRBV9, the J call TRBJ2-5, with TRBD1 as a possible D gene (5 bases). This CDR3 has 14 residues. The V gene's germline CDR1 is SGDLS and CDR2 YYNGEE. V was shortened by 0 bases and J by 1 base, with 7 bases between the two germline ends. CDR3 region: CASSVGQTQETQYF. As DNA, the CDR3 is TGTGCCAGCAGCGTAGGACAGACCCAAGAGACCCAGTACTTC. Complete variable domain (other parts from reference TRBV9 and TRBJ2-5): DSGVTQTPKHLITATGQRVTLRCSPRSGDLSVYWYQQSLDQGLQFLIQYYNGEERAKGNILERFSAQQFPDLHSELNLSSLELGDSALYFCASSVGQTQETQYFGPGTRLLVL.

This clonotype was seen a handful of times. This chain joins TRBV2 and TRBJ1-6; D gene uncertain. CDR3 length: 12 amino acids. V shed 3 bases and J shed 5 bases, with 2 bases lying between them. Germline CDR1 SNHLY, CDR2 FYNNEI. The CDR3 spells CASSENNSPLHF. The DNA of the CDR3 is TGTGCCAGCAGTGAGAATAATTCACCCCTCCACTTT. The full variable domain, its missing parts supplied by reference TRBV2 and TRBJ1-6, is EPEVTQTPSHQVTQMGQEVILRCVPISNHLYFYWYRQILGQKVEFLVSFYNNEISEKSEIFDDQFSVERPDGSNFTLKIRSTKLEDSAMYFCASSENNSPLHFGNGTRLTVT.